These 8 T cell receptor beta chains originate from one sample sequenced in a study of control samples from healthy donors and cancer patients. Here immunoSEQ multiplex PCR was the method, and the copy in TCRdb shows in-frame clones only, minus some. The data show about 110,000 clones, less than 95% seen once. The source material was blood. Receptor source: a human donor in good health. The donor label of this sample is uncertain.

The chain links TRBV2 to TRBJ2-4; no definite D call. Germline V lookup: CDR1 SNHLY, CDR2 FYNNEI. The CDR3 extends over 14 amino acids. V shed 7 bases and J shed 1 base, with 11 bases lying between them. As DNA, the CDR3 is TGTGCCAGCAAAGCACCCGGGGCCAAAAACATTCAGTACTTC. Protein sequence: CASKAPGAKNIQYF.

V is TRBV7-9 and J is TRBJ2-2, with D perhaps assigned TRBD1 or TRBD2 (5 bases each). The V end lost 5 bases, the J end lost 4 bases, and 20 bases lay between the germline ends. The germline gives CDR1 SEHNR, CDR2 FQNEAQ (reference sequence). This CDR3 spans 17 amino acids. In DNA, the CDR3 is TGTGCCAGCAGCACCGCCGGGGCCAGCCCCGGCACCGGGGAGCTGTTTTTT. Amino acid sequence: CASSTAGASPGTGELFF.

J is TRBJ2-7 and V is TRBV6-5; D remains ambiguous. The length of the CDR3 is 12 residues. The V end was cut by 7 bases, the J end by 0 bases, with 7 bases between. Germline V lookup: CDR1 MNHEY, CDR2 SVGAGI. CDR3 in DNA: TGTGCCAGCATAGGCACCTCCTACGAGCAGTACTTC. Translated, it gives CASIGTSYEQYF.

A note on this clone: A junction end diverges from the germline sequence, so it may reflect a read error. The chain uses TRBV28 and TRBJ1-2, with 8 bases fitting TRBD1. CDR3 length equals 11 residues. From germline, CDR1 is MDHEN and CDR2 SYDVKM. Here the CDR3 reads CASSLDRGMAF. CDR3 DNA: TGTGCCAGCAGTCTTGACAGGGGTATGGCCTTC.

The chain links TRBV15 to TRBJ1-5, with D perhaps TRBD1 (6 bases). CDR1 is LNHNV and CDR2 is YYDKDF in the germline V gene (reference sequence). Deletions cut 3 bases from V and 4 bases from J, with 10 bases between. The CDR3 length is 14 residues. CDR3 sequence (DNA): TGTGCCACCAGCAGGGAACAGGGAAATCAGCCCCAGCATTTT. It codes for CATSREQGNQPQHF.

This chain's CDR3 is CASTATGQAWVSDTQYF. Written as DNA, the CDR3 is TGTGCCAGCACGGCAACAGGACAGGCCTGGGTGTCAGATACGCAGTATTTT. The chain employs TRBV2 and TRBJ2-3, with 7 nucleotides matching TRBD1. This CDR3 region has 17 residues. V shed 7 bases and J 4 bases; nucleotides not matched to a gene: 17. Germline V lookup: CDR1 SNHLY, CDR2 FYNNEI.

The chain recombines TRBV12-5 with TRBJ1-1, with no clear D. Germline V lookup: CDR1 LGHNT, CDR2 FRNRAP. There are 15 residues in the CDR3. Trimming cost V 0 bases and J 0 bases, with 8 bases left between them. In nucleotides, the CDR3 is TGTGCTAGTGGTTTGGTAATATCAGTGAACACTGAAGCTTTCTTT. Amino acid sequence: CASGLVISVNTEAFF.

This rearrangement joins TRBV12-3 or TRBV12-4 to TRBJ1-5; perhaps TRBD1 as D (6 bases). This CDR3 region has 13 residues. V dropped 2 bases and J dropped 4 bases, with 6 bases sitting between them. CDR3 in DNA: TGTGCCAGCAGTTTACAGGGGAATCAGCCCCAGCATTTT. Translated, it gives CASSLQGNQPQHF.